The clone carrying this T cell receptor (beta chain) was seen once. The data are from a study of blood T cell repertoires in COVID-19. Study background: The analysed material was cDNA or gDNA that came from T cells, B-cell-depleted T cells, or PBMCs.

This CDR3 region has 15 residues. V lost 2 bases, J lost 3 bases, and 14 bases lay in between. Germline loops: CDR1 MGHRA, CDR2 YSYEKL. In the authors' workflow: Cell counts per sample came from amplifying reference gene primers. Some clones are missing from TCRdb's copy, which holds only in-frame ones; the method was immunoSEQ multiplex PCR. V, J and clone size were drawn from that table, and D and trimming were deduced from the DNA. The data contain about 170,000 clones, about 85% of them singletons. The sequenced material came from peripheral blood. This sequence was found in a man in his sixties who had recovered from COVID-19. The rearrangement uses TRBV4-1 and TRBJ2-7, with D possibly matching TRBD1 (6 bases). DNA for the CDR3: TGCGCCAGCAGCCAACTAGGGACAAGATACTACGAGCAGTACTTC. This encodes CASSQLGTRYYEQYF.